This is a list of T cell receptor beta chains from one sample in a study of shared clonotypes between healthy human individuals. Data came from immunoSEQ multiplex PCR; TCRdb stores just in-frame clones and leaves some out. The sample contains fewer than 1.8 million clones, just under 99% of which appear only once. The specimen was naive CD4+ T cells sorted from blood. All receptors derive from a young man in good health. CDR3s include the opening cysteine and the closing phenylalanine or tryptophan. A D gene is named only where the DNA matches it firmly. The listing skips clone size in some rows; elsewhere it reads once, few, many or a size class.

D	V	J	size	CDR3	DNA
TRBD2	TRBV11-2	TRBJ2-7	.	CASSLGTSGRAQGVGEQYF	TGTGCCAGCAGCTTAGGGACTAGCGGGAGGGCTCAGGGCGTCGGGGAGCAGTACTTC
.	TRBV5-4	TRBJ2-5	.	CASSPGQGRETQYF	TGTGCCAGCAGCCCTGGCCAAGGAAGAGAGACCCAGTACTTC
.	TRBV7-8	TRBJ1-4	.	CASSLRGGRATNEKLFF	TGTGCCAGCAGCTTACGAGGGGGGAGAGCAACTAATGAAAAACTGTTTTTT
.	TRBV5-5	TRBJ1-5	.	CASSLYDRGNQPQHF	TGTGCCAGCAGCCTGTATGACAGAGGCAATCAGCCCCAGCATTTT
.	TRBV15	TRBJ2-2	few	CATSRDLWGRSNTGELFF	TGTGCCACCAGCAGAGATCTCTGGGGCCGATCGAACACCGGGGAGCTGTTTTTT
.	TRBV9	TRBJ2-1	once	CASSVDEGVYNEQFF	TGTGCCAGCAGCGTAGATGAGGGGGTCTACAATGAGCAGTTCTTC
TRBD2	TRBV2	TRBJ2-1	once	CASTLTSGRPEQFF	TGTGCCAGCACCTTGACTAGCGGGAGACCTGAGCAGTTCTTC
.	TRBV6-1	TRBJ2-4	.	CASSELTPGNIQYF	TGTGCCAGCAGTGAACTAACACCCGGAAACATTCAGTACTTC
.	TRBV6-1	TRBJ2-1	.	CASSYNEQFF	TGTGCCTCATCCTACAATGAGCAGTTCTTC
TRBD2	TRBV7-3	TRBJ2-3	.	CASSLKLAGAATDTQYF	TGTGCCAGCAGCTTAAAGCTAGCGGGAGCAGCAACAGATACGCAGTATTTT
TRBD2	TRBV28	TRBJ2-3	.	CASSSPRPSGRADTQYF	TGTGCCAGCAGTTCGCCCCGCCCTAGCGGGAGGGCAGATACGCAGTATTTT
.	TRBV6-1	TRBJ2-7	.	CASSEPYEQYF	TGTGCCAGCAGTGAACCCTACGAGCAGTACTTC
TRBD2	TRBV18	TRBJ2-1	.	CASSPPSGSSDEQFF	TGTGCCAGCTCACCACCTAGCGGGAGTAGCGATGAGCAGTTCTTC
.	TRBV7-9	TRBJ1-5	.	CASSLGSGSNQPQHF	TGTGCCAGCAGCCTGGGGTCCGGTAGCAATCAGCCCCAGCATTTT
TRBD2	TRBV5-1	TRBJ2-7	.	CASSPTSGGAYEQYF	TGCGCCAGCAGCCCGACTAGCGGCGGAGCCTACGAGCAGTACTTC
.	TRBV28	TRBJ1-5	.	CASIRGEGNQPQHF	TGTGCCAGCATTAGGGGCGAAGGCAATCAGCCCCAGCATTTT
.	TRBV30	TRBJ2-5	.	CAWSVSQETQYF	TGTGCCTGGAGTGTGTCTCAAGAGACCCAGTACTTC
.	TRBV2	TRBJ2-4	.	CASSATVLVGNIQYF	TGTGCCAGCAGTGCGACAGTTTTGGTCGGAAACATTCAGTACTTC
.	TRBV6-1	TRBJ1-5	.	CASSENHSYSNQPQHF	TGTGCCAGCAGTGAAAATCATTCGTATTCCAATCAGCCCCAGCATTTT
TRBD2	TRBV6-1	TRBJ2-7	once	CASRGTSGYYYEQYF	TGTGCCAGCAGGGGAACTAGCGGGTATTACTACGAGCAGTACTTC
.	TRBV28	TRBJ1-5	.	CASSEPRAGEPQHF	TGTGCCAGCAGTGAGCCCAGGGCGGGTGAGCCCCAGCATTTT
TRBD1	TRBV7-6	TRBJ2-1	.	CASSLSGQAWSEQFF	TGTGCCAGCAGCTTATCGGGACAGGCCTGGAGTGAGCAGTTCTTC
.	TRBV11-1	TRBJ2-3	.	CASSLAGGLGGDTQYF	TGTGCCAGCAGCTTAGCAGGGGGATTAGGAGGAGATACGCAGTATTTT
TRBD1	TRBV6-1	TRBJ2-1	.	CASSGRTGGWNEQFF	TGTGCCAGCAGTGGGAGGACAGGGGGCTGGAATGAGCAGTTCTTC
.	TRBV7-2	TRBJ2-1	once	CASSLVTLGSGEQFF	TGTGCCAGCAGCTTAGTCACGTTGGGTAGCGGTGAGCAGTTCTTC
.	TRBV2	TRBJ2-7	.	CASSEVAGGLSYEQYF	TGTGCCAGCAGTGAAGTCGCAGGAGGTTTAAGCTACGAGCAGTACTTC
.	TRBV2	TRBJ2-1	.	CAPPKRYNEQFF	TGTGCCCCCCCCAAACGGTACAATGAGCAGTTCTTC
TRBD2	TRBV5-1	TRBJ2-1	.	CASSSVAGGVYNEQFF	TGCGCCAGCAGCTCCGTTGCGGGAGGGGTGTACAATGAGCAGTTCTTC
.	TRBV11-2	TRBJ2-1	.	CASSFSRGHNEQFF	TGTGCCAGCAGCTTCTCGCGGGGGCACAATGAGCAGTTCTTC
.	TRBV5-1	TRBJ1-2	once	CASSSGPALGYTF	TGCGCCAGCAGCTCGGGACCGGCGCTTGGCTACACCTTC
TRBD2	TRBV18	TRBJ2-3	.	CASSRTSGNTDTQYF	TGTGCCAGCTCCCGGACTAGCGGGAACACAGATACGCAGTATTTT
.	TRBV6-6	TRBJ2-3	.	CASSYLQQGSTDTQYF	TGTGCCAGCAGTTACCTTCAGCAGGGGAGCACAGATACGCAGTATTTT
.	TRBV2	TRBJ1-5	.	CASSESAGRNQPQHF	TGTGCCAGCAGTGAATCTGCAGGGCGCAATCAGCCCCAGCATTTT
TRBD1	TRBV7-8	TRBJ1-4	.	CASSSGQGSEKLFF	TGTGCCAGCAGCTCGGGACAGGGTAGTGAAAAACTGTTTTTT
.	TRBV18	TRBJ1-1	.	CASSPPVVNTEAFF	TGTGCCAGCTCACCACCTGTAGTGAACACTGAAGCTTTCTTT
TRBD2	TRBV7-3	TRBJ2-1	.	CASSLFGTSGPNSYNEQFF	TGTGCCAGCAGCTTATTTGGGACTAGCGGGCCCAACTCCTACAATGAGCAGTTCTTC
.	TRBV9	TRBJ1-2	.	CASSASPGGASVLHYTF	TGTGCCAGCAGCGCGAGCCCGGGAGGGGCTTCGGTTCTCCACTACACCTTC
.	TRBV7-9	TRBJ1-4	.	CASSSRDRDNEKLFF	TGTGCCAGCAGCTCCCGGGACCGAGACAATGAAAAACTGTTTTTT
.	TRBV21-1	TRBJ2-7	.	CASSNSREGVNEQYF	TGTGCCAGCAGCAATAGTCGGGAGGGCGTCAACGAGCAGTACTTC
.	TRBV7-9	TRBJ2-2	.	CASSWRDNTGELFF	TGTGCCAGCAGCTGGAGGGATAACACCGGGGAGCTGTTTTTT
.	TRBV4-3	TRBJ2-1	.	CASSQVLGSNEQFF	TGCGCCAGCAGCCAAGTTTTGGGTTCCAATGAGCAGTTCTTC
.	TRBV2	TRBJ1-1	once	CASNEVIVENTEAFF	TGTGCCAGCAATGAAGTGATCGTGGAGAACACTGAAGCTTTCTTT
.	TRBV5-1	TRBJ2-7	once	CASSLAFGGEQYF	TGCGCCAGCAGCTTGGCCTTTGGGGGCGAGCAGTACTTC
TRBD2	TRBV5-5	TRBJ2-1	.	CASSLVVGGRAPNEQFF	TGTGCCAGCAGCTTGGTTGTGGGCGGGAGGGCCCCCAATGAGCAGTTCTTC
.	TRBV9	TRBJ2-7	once	CASSVGWGSYEQYF	TGTGCCAGCAGCGTAGGTTGGGGTTCCTACGAGCAGTACTTC
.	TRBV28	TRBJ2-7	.	CASSSPGLANEQYF	TGTGCCAGCAGTTCCCCTGGCCTAGCGAACGAGCAGTACTTC
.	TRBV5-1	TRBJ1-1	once	CASSVRQPNTEAFF	TGCGCCAGCAGTGTGAGACAGCCGAACACTGAAGCTTTCTTT
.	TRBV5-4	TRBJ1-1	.	CASTSGQGRTEAFF	TGTGCCAGCACCTCCGGGCAGGGACGAACTGAAGCTTTCTTT
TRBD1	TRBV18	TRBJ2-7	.	CASSPLRTGSYEQYF	TGTGCCAGCTCACCTCTAAGGACAGGGTCCTACGAGCAGTACTTC
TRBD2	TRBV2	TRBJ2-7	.	CASSEARGTSGRYEQYF	TGTGCCAGCAGTGAAGCGCGTGGGACTAGCGGGAGGTACGAGCAGTACTTC
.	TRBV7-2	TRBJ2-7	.	CASGALYEQYF	TGTGCCAGTGGGGCTTTGTACGAGCAGTACTTC